The clone carrying this T cell receptor (beta chain) has only a few counts. Between the trimmed V and J ends, which lost 5 bases and 1 base, there was a span of 11 bases. The CDR3 consists of 15 residues. Germline V gene sequence: CDR1 MNHEY, CDR2 SVGEGT. One entry per CDR3 protein results from TCRdb running MiXCR on the RT-PCR reads. The sample contains more than 150,000 distinct CDR3 sequences, about 24% of which appear only once. The data derive from a study of patients and donors after allogeneic stem cell transplantation. The specimen sequenced was blood, either unsorted or a sorted T cell fraction (not recorded which). The genes are TRBV6-2 or TRBV6-3 and TRBJ2-2, with a tentative D call TRBD1 (6 bases). This clonotype was obtained from a human donor who was either an allogeneic HSCT recipient or a stem cell or donor lymphocyte infusion donor (not recorded which). It is not recorded whose cells these are; they may come from a transplant donor. The CDR3 DNA reads as TGTGCCAGCAGTACTAGGACAGTGAACACCGGGGAGCTGTTTTTT. Its translation: CASSTRTVNTGELFF.